These 5 T cell receptor beta chains share one sample of origin, sequenced in a study of shared clonotypes between healthy human individuals. The table came from immunoSEQ multiplex PCR; TCRdb's copy has only in-frame clones and leaves some out. The sample contains around 2,000,000 clones, more than 85% of which appear only once. Naive CD8 cells lacked CD45RO, underwent positive selection for CCR7 and left out terminally differentiated effector memory CD45RA+ cells. Source material: naive CD8+ T cells from PBMCs. The receptors were sampled from a man younger than 35 in good health. Some clones in this sample may be carry-over from other donors' samples.

This chain joins TRBV4-3 and TRBJ2-1, with 7 bases that match TRBD2. With V trimmed by 4 bases and J by 6 bases, 12 bases remained unmatched. Germline loops: CDR1 LGHNA, CDR2 YSLEER. The length of the CDR3 is 16 residues. CDR3 residues: CASSLYEAGLRNEQFF. In nucleotides, the CDR3 is TGCGCCAGCAGCCTTTACGAAGCGGGATTGCGCAATGAGCAGTTCTTC.

The chain carries TRBV6-5 and TRBJ2-2, with D perhaps given as TRBD1 or TRBD2 (7 bases each). CDR3 length: 15 amino acids. Germline-derived CDR1 and CDR2 are MNHEY and SVGAGI. Trimming left V 4 bases short and J 4 bases short, with 13 bases between. CDR3 coding DNA: TGTGCCAGCAGTTTTGACAGGGAGGGCACCGGGGAGCTGTTTTTT. Translation gives CASSFDREGTGELFF.

This chain joins TRBV11-2 and TRBJ1-1; a weak D match, TRBD1 (6 bases). CDR3 length: 15 residues. Trimming took 7 bases from V and 3 from J, leaving 18 bases between them. Germline loops: CDR1 SGHAT, CDR2 FQNNGV. As DNA, the CDR3 is TGTGCCAGCAAGCTGGGGGCAGGGGTGTACACTGAAGCTTTCTTT. Its protein product is CASKLGAGVYTEAFF.

This clone appeared once. This sequence joins TRBV5-5 and TRBJ2-4; TRBD2 matches at 14 bases. The germline gives CDR1 SGHKS, CDR2 YYEKEE (reference sequence). Trimming cost V 4 bases and J 8 bases; bases outside gene matches: 8. CDR3 length: 16 residues. DNA for the CDR3: TGTGCCAGCAGCCACGGGACTAGCGGGAGAGGGTACATTCAGTACTTC. It translates to CASSHGTSGRGYIQYF.

This clone was picked up one time. DNA for the CDR3: TGTGCCAGCAGCAACCTAGCGTTGGGCACAGATACGCAGTATTTT. Residues: CASSNLALGTDTQYF. The chain uses TRBV11-2 and TRBJ2-3; a weak D match, TRBD2 (6 bases). V lost 5 bases, J lost 1 base, and 13 bases lay in between. The length of the CDR3 is 15 residues. The germline V gene has CDR1 SGHAT and CDR2 FQNNGV. The full variable domain, its missing parts supplied by reference TRBV11-2 and TRBJ2-3, is EAGVAQSPRYKIIEKRQSVAFWCNPISGHATLYWYQQILGQGPKLLIQFQNNGVVDDSQLPKDRFSAERLKGVDSTLKIQPAKLEDSAVYLCASSNLALGTDTQYFGPGTRLTVL.